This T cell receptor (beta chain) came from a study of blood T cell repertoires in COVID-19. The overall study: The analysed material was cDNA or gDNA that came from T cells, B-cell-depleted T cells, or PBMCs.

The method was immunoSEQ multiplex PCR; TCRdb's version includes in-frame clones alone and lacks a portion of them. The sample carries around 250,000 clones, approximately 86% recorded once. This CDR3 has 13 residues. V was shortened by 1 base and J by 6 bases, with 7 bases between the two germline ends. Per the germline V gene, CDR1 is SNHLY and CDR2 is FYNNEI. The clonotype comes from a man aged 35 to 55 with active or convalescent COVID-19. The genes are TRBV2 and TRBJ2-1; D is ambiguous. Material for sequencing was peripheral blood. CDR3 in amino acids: CASSEGPINEQFF. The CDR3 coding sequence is TGTGCCAGCAGTGAAGGTCCCATCAATGAGCAGTTCTTC. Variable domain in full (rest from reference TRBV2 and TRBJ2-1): EPEVTQTPSHQVTQMGQEVILRCVPISNHLYFYWYRQILGQKVEFLVSFYNNEISEKSEIFDDQFSVERPDGSNFTLKIRSTKLEDSAMYFCASSEGPINEQFFGPGTRLTVL.